Each of the 27 T cell receptor beta chains below was sequenced from the same sample in a study of chemoradiotherapy in HPV16-positive cancers. Clones were read by immunoSEQ multiplex PCR, and TCRdb kept only the in-frame ones, dropping some. The repertoire consists of 2,500 to 3,000 clones, with 70% to 90% occurring once and the leading ten covering 3% to 4%. Sequences were derived from tumor tissue, sampled from a patient who underwent chemoradiotherapy. Every receptor here comes from a human donor with HPV-associated anogenital cancer.

This clone was picked up a small number of times. The chain is built from TRBV5-1 and TRBJ2-4; 7 bases line up with TRBD2. There are 22 residues in the CDR3. Germline trimming cut 0 bases from V and 0 bases from J; bases unmatched to any gene: 21. The germline V gene has CDR1 SGHRS and CDR2 YFSETQ. The CDR3 DNA follows: TGCGCCAGCAGCTTGGATGCTACCGTTGGGGGGACTACAACTTTAGCCAAAAACATTCAGTACTTC. Translation gives CASSLDATVGGTTTLAKNIQYF.

V gene TRBV10-2 combines with J gene TRBJ2-7, with a tentative D call TRBD2 (5 bases). Deletions cut 4 bases from V and 1 base from J, with 8 bases between. The germline V gene has CDR1 WSHSY and CDR2 SAAADI. This CDR3 comprises 13 residues. This chain's CDR3 is CASSADSSYEQYF. The CDR3 region has the DNA TGCGCCAGCAGTGCGGACTCATCCTACGAGCAGTACTTC.

J is TRBJ1-1 and V is TRBV5-1, with 11 nucleotides matching TRBD1. The CDR3 runs 17 residues. Germline V gives CDR1 SGHRS, CDR2 YFSETQ. V shed 3 bases, J shed 1 base, and the junction held 8 bases outside the gene matches. The CDR3 region is CASSSSGTGGWNTEAFF. The CDR3 DNA sequence: TGCGCCAGCAGCTCCTCCGGGACAGGGGGGTGGAACACTGAAGCTTTCTTT.

This clone was found once. The V call is TRBV11-2, the J call TRBJ1-1; possible D gene TRBD1, 5 bases. Trimming removed 7 bases at V and 4 bases at J, with 13 bases between. The CDR3 is 13 residues long. The germline V gene encodes CDR1 SGHAT and CDR2 FQNNGV. The CDR3, as DNA: TGTGCCAGCACCGGGAGGGGAATCACTGAAGCTTTCTTT. Residues: CASTGRGITEAFF.

The rearrangement joins TRBV28 to TRBJ2-3; possible D gene TRBD1, 6 bases. The CDR3 is made up of 15 amino acids. The V end was cut by 5 bases, the J end by 5 bases, with 17 bases between. Germline values: CDR1 MDHEN, CDR2 SYDVKM. DNA for the CDR3: TGTGCCAGCAGTCTCAAGACAGGCGGTGTAGATACGCAGTATTTT. This encodes CASSLKTGGVDTQYF. The full variable domain, with the rest looked up from reference TRBV28 and TRBJ2-3, is DVKVTQSSRYLVKRTGEKVFLECVQDMDHENMFWYRQDPGLGLRLIYFSYDVKMKEKGDIPEGYSVSREKKERFSLILESASTNQTSMYLCASSLKTGGVDTQYFGPGTRLTVL.

J is TRBJ2-3 and V is TRBV9; 12 bases fit TRBD2. CDR3 length: 16 amino acids. The V and J ends lost 0 bases and 5 bases, in that order; junction bases with no gene match: 4. Germline V CDR1 and CDR2: SGDLS, YYNGEE. Here the CDR3 reads CASSVGLAGVGDTQYF. The CDR3 coding sequence is TGTGCCAGCAGCGTAGGACTAGCGGGAGTTGGAGATACGCAGTATTTT.

The J gene is TRBJ1-1, the V gene TRBV19; no clear D. V was clipped by 1 base and J by 6 bases, with 6 bases between them. CDR3 size: 12 residues. Germline V CDR1 and CDR2: LNHDA, SQIVND (reference sequence). The CDR3 here is CASSIGGAEAFF. The CDR3 nucleotides are TGTGCCAGTAGTATAGGCGGGGCTGAAGCTTTCTTT.

The chain joins TRBV28 to TRBJ2-7; 9 bases agree with TRBD2. Trimming cost V 6 bases and J 2 bases; bases outside gene matches: 11. Germline lookup yields CDR1 MDHEN and CDR2 SYDVKM. This CDR3 spans 16 amino acids. The CDR3 protein is CASSRPRGLATYEQYF. The CDR3 DNA is TGTGCCAGCAGCCGCCCAAGGGGACTAGCTACCTACGAGCAGTACTTC.

The chain combines TRBV11-3 with TRBJ1-3; D not resolved. The V end was cut by 3 bases, the J end by 0 bases, with 9 bases between. In germline, CDR1 is SGHNT, CDR2 YENEEA. CDR3 size: 15 residues. The CDR3 protein is CASSLNGDSGNTIYF. The DNA for the CDR3 is TGTGCCAGCAGCTTGAACGGTGACTCTGGAAACACCATATATTTT.

On this clone: The identical CDR3 is also encoded by other nucleotide sequences in the sample. CDR3 protein: CASSLGGDYGYTF. The DNA of the CDR3 is TGTGCCAGCAGCTTAGGGGGGGACTATGGCTACACCTTC. J is TRBJ1-2 and V is TRBV7-8; D is perhaps TRBD1 (5 bases). The CDR3 runs to 13 residues. Germline V lookup: CDR1 SGHVS, CDR2 FQNEAQ. V lost 1 base to trimming and J lost 3 bases, with 6 bases between them.

The chain couples TRBV13 to TRBJ2-5; 7 bases align to TRBD1. V was clipped by 5 bases and J by 5 bases; unmatched bases: 5. Germline lookup yields CDR1 PRHDT and CDR2 FYEKMQ (reference sequence). This CDR3 contains 13 residues. CDR3 in DNA: TGTGCCAGCAGCCCCGACAGGGCGGAGACCCAGTACTTC. Translation gives CASSPDRAETQYF.

The chain is built from TRBV19 and TRBJ2-5; 14 bases map to TRBD2. The ends lost 4 bases at V and 5 bases at J; junction bases unmatched: 6. Germline V lookup: CDR1 LNHDA, CDR2 SQIVND (reference sequence). This CDR3 is built from 16 residues. In DNA form, the CDR3 reads TGTGCCAGTAGTACCTGGACTAGCGGGGGGTTGGAGACCCAGTACTTC. Translation gives CASSTWTSGGLETQYF.

The genes are TRBV19 and TRBJ1-4; D ambiguous. V was clipped by 4 bases and J by 8 bases, with 17 bases between them. The CDR3 sequence is 15 residues long. In germline, CDR1 is LNHDA, CDR2 SQIVND (reference sequence). In DNA form, the CDR3 reads TGTGCCAGTAGTACCTTGCTCGGATCGTTGGAAAAACTGTTTTTT. Translation: CASSTLLGSLEKLFF.

The chain combines TRBV10-3 with TRBJ2-2; 12 bases align to TRBD2. Germline V gene sequence: CDR1 ENHRY, CDR2 SYGVKD. The CDR3 length is 17 residues. The V gene end was trimmed by 11 bases and the J gene end by 2 bases; junction bases not matched to a gene: 12. The CDR3 sequence: CASQDPSGRVNTGELFF. As DNA, the CDR3 is TGTGCCTCCCAGGATCCTAGCGGGAGGGTAAACACCGGGGAGCTGTTTTTT.

The chain uses TRBV6-1 and TRBJ2-7; 9 positions match TRBD2. Trimming cost V 4 bases and J 3 bases; bases outside gene matches: 7. Germline CDR1 reads MNHNS; CDR2 reads SASEGT. The CDR3 contains 15 residues. This CDR3 reads CASSVTGTSSYEQYF. The CDR3 coding sequence is TGTGCCAGCAGTGTTACCGGGACTAGCAGCTACGAGCAGTACTTC.

The genes are TRBV28 and TRBJ2-7; D is unclear. The germline V and J ends were trimmed by 7 bases and 0 bases, with 13 bases remaining between them. The CDR3 extends over 14 amino acids. The germline gives CDR1 MDHEN, CDR2 SYDVKM. CDR3 sequence (DNA): TGTGCCAGCAAATCAAAACATAGCTCCTACGAGCAGTACTTC. This gives the protein CASKSKHSSYEQYF. Full variable domain (missing parts from reference TRBV28 and TRBJ2-7): DVKVTQSSRYLVKRTGEKVFLECVQDMDHENMFWYRQDPGLGLRLIYFSYDVKMKEKGDIPEGYSVSREKKERFSLILESASTNQTSMYLCASKSKHSSYEQYFGPGTRLTVT.

J is TRBJ2-1 and V is TRBV28, with 7 nucleotides matching TRBD2. This CDR3 has 14 amino acids. In germline, CDR1 is MDHEN, CDR2 SYDVKM. V gave up 5 bases and J gave up 6 bases; unmatched junction bases: 7. CDR3 region: CASSPPPSGNEQFF. DNA for the CDR3: TGTGCCAGCAGTCCCCCACCTAGCGGCAATGAGCAGTTCTTC.

The rearrangement joins TRBV5-6 to TRBJ2-4; 9 bases line up with TRBD2. The CDR3 runs 17 residues. The trim removed 1 base at V and 6 bases at J, leaving 11 bases unmatched. The germline V gene encodes CDR1 SGHDT and CDR2 YYEEEE. The CDR3 region has the DNA TGTGCCAGCAGCTTGTCCGGCGGGAGGGCCGGCGGAAACATTCAGTACTTC. It specifies CASSLSGGRAGGNIQYF.

The chain employs TRBV7-2 and TRBJ2-5; TRBD1 aligns across 10 bases. The CDR3 totals 14 residues. The junction had 3 bases not matched to a gene; V was cut back by 4 bases and J by 4 bases. In germline, CDR1 is SGHTA, CDR2 FQGNSA. DNA of the CDR3: TGTGCCAGCAGCTCCGGGACAGGGGTAGAGACCCAGTACTTC. Its protein product is CASSSGTGVETQYF.

The chain couples TRBV7-9 to TRBJ2-1; 8 nucleotides agree with TRBD2. The length of the CDR3 is 14 residues. V was pared by 8 bases and J by 4 bases, with 7 bases of the junction left unmatched. Germline V gives CDR1 SEHNR, CDR2 FQNEAQ (reference sequence). CDR3 bases: TGTGCCAGCTCGGGACTAGTTTTGTACAATGAGCAGTTCTTC. Translating it yields CASSGLVLYNEQFF.

The gene calls are TRBV6-1 and TRBJ1-1; TRBD1 matches at 8 bases. The length of the CDR3 is 15 residues. The trim removed 5 bases at V and 3 bases at J, leaving 8 bases unmatched. Germline lookup yields CDR1 MNHNS and CDR2 SASEGT. CDR3: CASSQGAPGYTEAFF. Here the CDR3 DNA reads TGTGCCAGCAGTCAGGGGGCGCCGGGGTACACTGAAGCTTTCTTT.

The chain links TRBV27 to TRBJ1-3; 8 bases fit TRBD1. Trimming cost V 2 bases and J 2 bases; bases outside gene matches: 5. The germline CDR1 and CDR2 sequences are MNHEY and SMNVEV (reference sequence). The CDR3 is 16 amino acids. The CDR3 DNA is TGTGCCAGCAGTTTAACTGGGACAGGTGCTGGAAACACCATATATTTT. It translates to CASSLTGTGAGNTIYF.

The chain has TRBV7-3 and TRBJ2-1; D is undetermined. The germline CDR1 and CDR2 sequences are SGHTA and FQGTGA. V shed 1 base and J shed 9 bases, with 10 bases lying between them. This CDR3 has 13 amino acids. This CDR3 is CASSLKAYGEQFF. CDR3 in DNA: TGTGCCAGCAGCTTAAAGGCTTATGGTGAGCAGTTCTTC.

The chain has TRBV7-7 and TRBJ2-1; D may be TRBD1 (6 bases). Germline V CDR1 and CDR2: SSHAT, FNYEAQ (reference sequence). The CDR3 has 13 amino acids. Deletions cut 8 bases from V and 9 bases from J, with 17 bases between. For the CDR3, the DNA is TGTGCCAGCTCAGCTGATGGGGGCAGTGAGCAGTTCTTC. Protein: CASSADGGSEQFF.

The chain is built from TRBV6-1 and TRBJ2-2, with 12 bases fitting TRBD2. The V segment lost 2 bases and the J segment 0 bases; nucleotides outside the gene matches: 4. CDR1 is MNHNS, CDR2 SASEGT, per germline. This CDR3 region has 18 residues. CDR3 nucleotide sequence: TGTGCCAGCAGTGAAACCTCTAGCGGGAGGGCGAACACCGGGGAGCTGTTTTTT. Translation gives CASSETSSGRANTGELFF.

The chain is built from TRBV7-9 and TRBJ1-2; 7 nucleotides align to TRBD1. The germline gives CDR1 SEHNR, CDR2 FQNEAQ (reference sequence). The CDR3 is 15 amino acids. Germline trimming cut 6 bases from V and 2 bases from J; bases unmatched to any gene: 9. The CDR3 nucleotides read TGTGCCAGCAGGCGCGACGGACAGGCCAACTATGGCTACACCTTC. As protein: CASRRDGQANYGYTF.

This clone was observed a handful of times. This chain uses TRBV11-2 with TRBJ2-2; 7 nucleotides line up with TRBD1. Germline V gene sequence: CDR1 SGHAT, CDR2 FQNNGV. The CDR3 extends over 14 amino acids. The trim removed 1 base at V and 6 bases at J, leaving 2 bases unmatched. The CDR3 DNA reads as TGTGCCAGCAGCTTAGTTGGGACAGCCGGGGAGCTGTTTTTT. Protein product: CASSLVGTAGELFF. Filled out from reference TRBV11-2 and TRBJ2-2, the complete variable domain reads EAGVAQSPRYKIIEKRQSVAFWCNPISGHATLYWYQQILGQGPKLLIQFQNNGVVDDSQLPKDRFSAERLKGVDSTLKIQPAKLEDSAVYLCASSLVGTAGELFFGEGSRLTVL.